This T cell receptor beta chain came from a study of blood T cells in healthy people across ages. For the second PCR, which ran for 7 to 11 cycles, a sample-barcoded 5' primer and a J-beta primer mix were used. Sequencing recovered at least 2.5 million CDR3-containing paired-end reads from each sample. TCRdb itself ran the 5' RACE reads through MiXCR, one entry per CDR3 protein. The table shows 1.2 million to 1.5 million distinct CDR3 sequences, with roughly 60% occurring only once. Germline CDR1 is DFQATT and CDR2 is SNEGSKA (reference sequence). The CDR3 has 13 amino acids. The sample consisted of blood. The gene calls are TRBV20-1 and TRBJ2-1; 8 bases line up with TRBD2. The TCR was taken from a young man in good health. The CDR3 bases are TGCAGCGGTGGGACTAGTCCCTACAATGAGCAGTTCTTC. Protein sequence: CSGGTSPYNEQFF.